The present TCR beta chain was sequenced within a study of blood T cells in healthy people across ages. On the study more broadly: About one barcoded beta molecule per two T cells was captured by template switching.

With a J-beta primer mix and a sample-barcoded 5' primer, a second PCR ran roughly 7 to 11 cycles. TCRdb called the 5' RACE reads again in MiXCR, with one record for every CDR3 protein. Among about a million distinct CDR3 sequences, 51% were seen once, and the ten largest hold about a fifth. This clonotype turned up a few times. Its antigen remains unknown. Study-wide points: TCR beta diversity was tightly associated with the proportion of naive T cells. What prevented conclusive comparison of naive and antigen-experienced cells was that PBMCs were unsorted.

Every sample had a minimum of 6 million PBMCs isolated. Trimming left V 4 bases short and J 5 bases short, with 11 bases between. The CDR3 has 12 amino acids. Germline CDR1 and CDR2: DFQATT and SNEGSKA (reference sequence). Sequenced material: blood. This TCR came from a woman in her sixties or seventies in good health. This rearrangement joins TRBV20-1 to TRBJ2-5; D uncertain. The CDR3 here is CSAKSGWETQYF. The CDR3 coding sequence is TGCAGTGCTAAAAGTGGATGGGAGACCCAGTACTTC.